The source of this T cell receptor beta chain is a study of blood T cell repertoires in COVID-19. Looking at the study overall: Nucleic acid was either cDNA or gDNA, and it came from T cells, B-cell-depleted T cells, or PBMCs.

The CDR3 extends over 17 amino acids. Trimming cost V 2 bases and J 0 bases, with 15 bases left between them. Germline CDR1 SGHKS, CDR2 YYEKEE (reference sequence). Method: immunoSEQ multiplex PCR; TCRdb's copy keeps in-frame clones and lacks some. The data hold about 83,000 clones, with more than 90% observed a single time. The V gene is TRBV5-5, the J gene TRBJ1-3; the D gene is possibly TRBD1 (5 bases). The clonotype originates from a woman aged 80 or over with active or convalescent COVID-19. Sequencing used peripheral blood. DNA of the CDR3: TGTGCCAGCAGCTTACTATACAGACAGCTCTCTGGAAACACCATATATTTT. Amino acids: CASSLLYRQLSGNTIYF. Based on the CDR3 plus reference TRBV5-5 and TRBJ1-3, the full variable domain is DAGVTQSPTHLIKTRGQQVTLRCSPISGHKSVSWYQQVLGQGPQFIFQYYEKEERGRGNFPDRFSARQFPNYSSELNVNALLLGDSALYLCASSLLYRQLSGNTIYFGEGSWLTVV.